Below are 15 T cell receptor beta chains sequenced from a single sample in a study of CD8 T cells in Susac syndrome. It was with random hexamers that roughly 0.45 to 1 ug RNA was reverse transcribed. TCRdb processed the immunoSEQ multiplex PCR reads anew with MiXCR; each CDR3 protein has one entry. This sample has 400,000 to 550,000 distinct CDR3 sequences, with 75% to 90% found just once. Sequencing was performed on CD8+ T cells from PBMCs. The receptors come from a human donor with multiple sclerosis.

The V call is TRBV3-1, the J call TRBJ1-3; D is perhaps TRBD1 (6 bases). V was cut by 1 base and J by 4 bases, with 11 bases left in between. The germline CDR1 and CDR2 sequences are LGHDT and YNNKEL (reference sequence). CDR3 length equals 15 residues. The CDR3 here is CASSQATGPGNTIYF. The CDR3 nucleotides read TGTGCCAGCAGCCAAGCCACAGGGCCGGGAAACACCATATATTTT. The full variable domain, its missing parts supplied by reference TRBV3-1 and TRBJ1-3, is DTAVSQTPKYLVTQMGNDKSIKCEQNLGHDTMYWYKQDSKKFLKIMFSYNNKELIINETVPNRFSPKSPDKAHLNLHINSLELGDSAVYFCASSQATGPGNTIYFGEGSWLTVV.

The DNA of the CDR3 is TGCAGTGCTAGAGACCCCCTCGAGCCCATAGCCTACACAGATACGCAGTATTTT. It codes for CSARDPLEPIAYTDTQYF. This chain uses TRBV20-1 with TRBJ2-3; D is undetermined. Germline V gives CDR1 DFQATT, CDR2 SNEGSKA (reference sequence). Trimming pared 0 bases from V and 2 bases from J, leaving 21 bases between. The CDR3 extends over 18 amino acids.

The V gene is TRBV6-1, the J gene TRBJ2-1; TRBD2 aligns across 8 bases. The germline V gene has CDR1 MNHNS and CDR2 SASEGT. The V segment lost 6 bases and the J segment 4 bases; nucleotides outside the gene matches: 8. The CDR3 runs to 15 residues. CDR3 nucleotide sequence: TGTGCCAGCAGGGCGGGAGGTTCAGAATACAATGAGCAGTTCTTC. Amino acid sequence: CASRAGGSEYNEQFF.

CDR3 in DNA: TGTGCCAGCAGCGCTGGACAGGGGCCCTACGAGCAGTACTTC. Its protein product is CASSAGQGPYEQYF. The chain is built from TRBV5-4 and TRBJ2-7, with 9 bases identical to TRBD1. Germline loops: CDR1 SGHNT, CDR2 YYREEE (reference sequence). J lost 2 bases, V lost 4 bases, and 4 bases had no gene match. This CDR3 is built from 14 residues.

V and J are TRBV7-9 and TRBJ2-7; possibly TRBD1 for D (6 bases). The CDR3 loop spans 15 amino acids. The V and J ends lost 5 bases and 2 bases respectively, with 16 bases between them. Germline lookup yields CDR1 SEHNR and CDR2 FQNEAQ (reference sequence). The CDR3 here is CASSPTGQTTYEQYF. The DNA of the CDR3 is TGTGCCAGCAGCCCAACCGGACAGACTACCTACGAGCAGTACTTC.

Remarks on this clonotype: This may arise from a read error, as a much more abundant clone is one base away. The chain carries TRBV19 and TRBJ1-1, with D perhaps TRBD1 (6 bases). V gave up 3 bases and J gave up 1 base, with 6 bases separating them. The CDR3 totals 13 residues. The germline gives CDR1 LNHDA, CDR2 SQIVND (reference sequence). The CDR3 nucleotides are TGTGCCAGTAGTATGGGGGCGAACACTGAAGCTTTCTTT. Amino acid sequence: CASSMGANTEAFF.

The chain joins TRBV7-8 to TRBJ2-1; a weak D match, TRBD2 (6 bases). Germline V gene lookup returns CDR1 SGHVS and CDR2 FQNEAQ. The CDR3 is 14 amino acids. Trimming removed 4 bases at V and 9 bases at J, with 16 bases between. The CDR3 DNA reads TGTGCCAGCAGCTCGACTAGTGTTCATACTGAGCAGTTCTTC. Translation: CASSSTSVHTEQFF.

The chain has TRBV20-1 and TRBJ2-7; 9 nucleotides match TRBD1. This CDR3 region has 13 residues. Germline-derived CDR1 and CDR2 are DFQATT and SNEGSKA (reference sequence). V gave up 1 base and J gave up 5 bases; unmatched junction bases: 3. CDR3 DNA: TGCAGTGCTAGAGGACAGGGGGACCACGAGCAGTACTTC. It translates to CSARGQGDHEQYF.

The chain couples TRBV6-2 or TRBV6-3 to TRBJ1-1; the D is unclear. This CDR3 has 15 residues. From germline, CDR1 is MNHEY and CDR2 SVGEGT. Trimming removed 0 bases from V and 1 base from J, with 9 bases in between. For the CDR3, the DNA is TGTGCCAGCAGTTACTCGATATCCGGGAACACTGAAGCTTTCTTT. It codes for CASSYSISGNTEAFF.

V gene TRBV14 combines with J gene TRBJ2-4, with D perhaps TRBD2 (5 bases). This CDR3 has 15 amino acids. The V gene lost 8 bases and the J gene lost 8 bases, with 22 bases spanning the gap. Germline values: CDR1 SGHDN, CDR2 FVKESK. The CDR3 nucleotides are TGTGCCAGCGGGCGCGCGGCGGACTTTTTGGACATTCAGTACTTC. This translates into CASGRAADFLDIQYF.

The V gene is TRBV4-1, the J gene TRBJ2-1; TRBD2 matches at 8 bases. V was clipped by 0 bases and J by 6 bases; unmatched bases: 4. Germline V gives CDR1 MGHRA, CDR2 YSYEKL. The CDR3 has 15 residues. Here the CDR3 reads CASSQESGTSNEQFF. Written as DNA, the CDR3 is TGCGCCAGCAGCCAAGAATCCGGGACTAGCAATGAGCAGTTCTTC.

The rearrangement uses TRBV7-2 and TRBJ1-1, with D uncertain. CDR1 is SGHTA and CDR2 is FQGNSA in the germline V gene. V was clipped by 5 bases and J by 2 bases, with 9 bases between them. This CDR3 has 13 residues. The DNA of the CDR3 is TGTGCCAGCAGCCCCATGATAAACACTGAAGCTTTCTTT. Translation: CASSPMINTEAFF.

The V call is TRBV25-1, the J call TRBJ1-2; unclear D gene. The CDR3 consists of 13 residues. Germline loops: CDR1 MGHDK, CDR2 SYGVNS. The V end was cut by 2 bases, the J end by 6 bases, with 10 bases between. The CDR3 coding sequence is TGTGCCAGCAGTGAACTGGGAAATCATGGCTACACCTTC. Translating it yields CASSELGNHGYTF.

The chain recombines TRBV28 with TRBJ2-1, with D possibly being TRBD2 (5 bases). Trimming took off 3 bases at V and 0 bases at J, with 15 bases between the two ends. Germline V gene sequence: CDR1 MDHEN, CDR2 SYDVKM. The CDR3 covers 17 residues. The CDR3 coding sequence is TGTGCCAGCAGTTTGGGCCCAATCGGGGTCTCCTACAATGAGCAGTTCTTC. It codes for CASSLGPIGVSYNEQFF.

The V gene is TRBV6-1, the J gene TRBJ2-7; D could derive from TRBD1 or TRBD2 (5 bases each). CDR1 is MNHNS, CDR2 SASEGT, per germline. V lost 6 bases and J lost 4, with 13 bases in between. This CDR3 comprises 13 residues. DNA for the CDR3: TGTGCCAGCAGCCCGTCGGGGCGGTACGAGCAGTACTTC. Its translation is CASSPSGRYEQYF.